This entry lists 14 T cell receptor beta chains sequenced from one sample in a study of cytomegalovirus exposure and HLA in healthy donors. A multiplex PCR was run with 60 Vbeta primers and 13 Jbeta primers. Profiled with immunoSEQ multiplex PCR; TCRdb holds only in-frame clones, not every one. Here the sample spans around 110,000 clones, around 10% being singletons. Sequenced sample: PBMCs. The source of these receptors is a young man in good health and CMV-seronegative.

This clone has more than one count but fewer than ten. The chain joins TRBV6-5 to TRBJ1-4, with 8 bases identical to TRBD1. Trimming removed 4 bases from V and 5 bases from J; junction bases left unmatched: 3. The CDR3 length is 14 residues. CDR1 and CDR2 from the germline V gene are MNHEY and SVGAGI. The CDR3 DNA sequence: TGTGCCAGCAGTTCGAGGACAGGGAATGAAAAACTGTTTTTT. As protein: CASSSRTGNEKLFF.

This clone turned up a few times. The chain uses TRBV2 and TRBJ2-7; D may be TRBD1 (5 bases). V was trimmed by 1 base and J by 2 bases, leaving 12 bases between them. This CDR3 comprises 15 residues. Germline CDR1 is SNHLY and CDR2 is FYNNEI. The CDR3 DNA reads as TGTGCCAGCAGTGAAGGACAGATACGAACCTACGAGCAGTACTTC. It codes for CASSEGQIRTYEQYF.

This clone was detected a few times. The chain links TRBV18 to TRBJ1-4; 9 nucleotides agree with TRBD1. The CDR3 has 15 residues. V was pared by 3 bases and J by 7 bases, with 6 bases of the junction left unmatched. Germline-derived CDR1 and CDR2 are KGHSH and LQKENI. CDR3 DNA: TGTGCCAGCTCACCTCCGGGACAGGGACCTGAAAAACTGTTTTTT. Protein sequence: CASSPPGQGPEKLFF.

The gene calls are TRBV30 and TRBJ1-1; a possible D gene is TRBD1 (5 bases). V shed 2 bases and J shed 1 base, with 8 bases lying between them. The CDR3 runs 13 residues. Germline V lookup: CDR1 GTSNPN, CDR2 SVGIG (reference sequence). CDR3 amino acids: CAWSRTGNTEAFF. Written as DNA, the CDR3 is TGTGCCTGGAGTCGCACAGGGAACACTGAAGCTTTCTTT.

This clone was detected only a few times. The gene calls are TRBV5-1 and TRBJ2-1; D unresolved. CDR3 length equals 11 residues. Looked up from germline, CDR1 is SGHRS and CDR2 is YFSETQ. The V end was cut by 2 bases, the J end by 5 bases, with 2 bases between. The CDR3 loop is CASSFNNEQFF. DNA of the CDR3: TGCGCCAGCAGCTTTAACAATGAGCAGTTCTTC.

This clone was seen a few times. The genes are TRBV27 and TRBJ1-2, with D possibly matching TRBD1 (5 bases). Germline V gene data show CDR1 as MNHEY and CDR2 as SMNVEV (reference sequence). Between the trimmed V and J ends, which lost 5 bases and 4 bases, there was a span of 17 bases. The CDR3 totals 15 residues. The chain's CDR3 is CASSLTASYSYGYTF. The DNA for the CDR3 is TGTGCCAGCAGTCTGACAGCGTCTTATTCCTATGGCTACACCTTC.

This clone was counted only a few times. V is TRBV6-5 and J is TRBJ2-7; 7 nucleotides line up with TRBD2. This CDR3 is 14 amino acids long. Trimming cost V 6 bases and J 0 bases; bases outside gene matches: 5. Germline CDR1 and CDR2: MNHEY and SVGAGI. The CDR3 region has the DNA TGTGCCAGCAGACGGACTAGAACCTCCTACGAGCAGTACTTC. This codes for CASRRTRTSYEQYF.

The chain has TRBV9 and TRBJ1-2, with D possibly being TRBD1 (6 bases). This CDR3 has 16 amino acids. Germline assignment: CDR1 SGDLS and CDR2 YYNGEE. V shed 3 bases and J shed 4 bases, with 19 bases lying between them. For the CDR3, the DNA is TGTGCCAGCAGCGCCGGTTCACAGGGTTCGGGCTATGGCTACACCTTC. Translation: CASSAGSQGSGYGYTF.

This clone was found a few times. The chain couples TRBV6-5 to TRBJ2-7; D may be TRBD1 (5 bases). There are 14 residues in the CDR3. The germline gives CDR1 MNHEY, CDR2 SVGAGI. The V gene lost 5 bases and the J gene lost 1 base, with 12 bases spanning the gap. The CDR3 sequence is CASSLDSPSYEQYF. Here the CDR3 DNA reads TGTGCCAGCAGTCTCGACAGTCCTTCCTACGAGCAGTACTTC.

The chain combines TRBV28 with TRBJ2-7; TRBD1 matches 8 bases. The CDR3 length is 15 residues. CDR1 and CDR2 from the germline V gene are MDHEN and SYDVKM. Trimming removed 3 bases from V and 5 bases from J; junction bases left unmatched: 9. The CDR3 protein is CASSLVAGGANEQYF. The CDR3 nucleotides read TGTGCCAGCAGTTTGGTGGCAGGGGGCGCAAACGAGCAGTACTTC. The full variable domain, in which reference TRBV28 and TRBJ2-7 provide the parts outside the CDR3, is DVKVTQSSRYLVKRTGEKVFLECVQDMDHENMFWYRQDPGLGLRLIYFSYDVKMKEKGDIPEGYSVSREKKERFSLILESASTNQTSMYLCASSLVAGGANEQYFGPGTRLTVT.

The rearrangement links TRBV6-4 to TRBJ1-2; 10 nucleotides align to TRBD1. There are 16 residues in the CDR3. CDR1 is MRHNA, CDR2 SNTAGT, per germline. Trimming cost V 5 bases and J 8 bases; bases outside gene matches: 14. DNA of the CDR3: TGTGCCAGCAGTTTAGGCCAGGACAGGGGGTCTCGCGGCTACACCTTC. It is translated as CASSLGQDRGSRGYTF.

This chain joins TRBV7-9 and TRBJ2-6, with D tentatively TRBD2 (5 bases). Germline assignment: CDR1 SEHNR and CDR2 FQNEAQ (reference sequence). The CDR3 has 19 amino acids. V was cut by 5 bases and J by 4 bases, with 24 bases left in between. The CDR3 DNA is TGTGCCAGCAGCCCAGGTCCGGGGTTCTTAGTCTCCGGGGCCAACGTCCTGACTTTC. Amino acids: CASSPGPGFLVSGANVLTF.

This chain links TRBV30 with TRBJ2-5, with 10 bases fitting TRBD2. Germline CDR1 and CDR2: GTSNPN and SVGIG (reference sequence). The J segment lost 5 bases and the V segment lost 1 base, leaving 7 bases of the junction unmatched. This CDR3 comprises 15 residues. The CDR3 nucleotides read TGTGCCTGGAGTGGTGCTAGCGGGAGTTCGGAGACCCAGTACTTC. It specifies CAWSGASGSSETQYF.

The chain combines TRBV6-1 with TRBJ1-5; D might be TRBD1 (6 bases). V was pared by 4 bases and J by 7 bases, with 20 bases between. The CDR3 covers 16 residues. The V gene's germline CDR1 is MNHNS and CDR2 SASEGT. DNA for the CDR3: TGTGCCAGCAGTGCCCCGCGGGGGGCCACAAGGCAGCCCCAGCATTTT. This gives the protein CASSAPRGATRQPQHF.